One sample yielded the 11 T cell receptor beta chains listed below, sequenced in a study of memory CD4+ T cells and cytomegalovirus serostatus. Profiled with immunoSEQ multiplex PCR; TCRdb holds only in-frame clones, not every one. Among about 39,000 clones listed, roughly 78% were seen once. The sort gate was single viable CD3+CD4+CD8-CD45RO+ cells for memory CD4+ T cells. The sequencing sample was made of memory CD4+ T cells from blood. The receptors were gathered from an adult in good health and CMV-seronegative.

V is TRBV2 and J is TRBJ1-6; the D is unclear. Germline CDR1 is SNHLY and CDR2 is FYNNEI. This CDR3 is 16 amino acids long. V was clipped by 6 bases and J by 5 bases, with 17 bases between them. CDR3 sequence (DNA): TGTGCCAGCAGCCTCACTGACGGAGATAATAATTCACCCCTCCACTTT. It encodes CASSLTDGDNNSPLHF.

The chain employs TRBV15 and TRBJ2-6; D is ambiguous. This CDR3 is 15 amino acids long. Trimming pared 0 bases from V and 2 bases from J, leaving 5 bases between. Per the germline V gene, CDR1 is LNHNV and CDR2 is YYDKDF (reference sequence). CDR3 sequence reads: CATSRESTGANVLTF. CDR3 nucleotide sequence: TGTGCCACCAGCAGAGAGTCGACTGGGGCCAACGTCCTGACTTTC. Supplemented by reference TRBV15 and TRBJ2-6, the full variable domain reads DAMVIQNPRYQVTQFGKPVTLSCSQTLNHNVMYWYQQKSSQAPKLLFHYYDKDFNNEADTPDNFQSRRPNTSFCFLDIRSPGLGDTAMYLCATSRESTGANVLTFGAGSRLTVL.

The CDR3: CASSIGTDYNQPQHF. DNA for the CDR3: TGTGCCAGTAGTATTGGGACAGACTACAATCAGCCCCAGCATTTT. The gene calls are TRBV19 and TRBJ1-5; 7 bases align to TRBD1. From germline, CDR1 is LNHDA and CDR2 SQIVND (reference sequence). The CDR3 has 15 residues. The V segment lost 3 bases and the J segment 3 bases; nucleotides outside the gene matches: 5.

The V and J genes are TRBV11-1 and TRBJ2-6; 9 bases map to TRBD1. The germline CDR1 and CDR2 sequences are SGHAT and FQDESV (reference sequence). V shed 10 bases and J 1 base; nucleotides not matched to a gene: 17. The CDR3 runs 19 residues. The CDR3 DNA is TGTGCCACCAACCGAGGCCCAGGACAGGGGTCGTCTGGGGCCAACGTCCTGACTTTC. Amino acids: CATNRGPGQGSSGANVLTF.

The V and J genes are TRBV15 and TRBJ1-2, with D possibly TRBD1 on 6 matching bases. From germline, CDR1 is LNHNV and CDR2 YYDKDF (reference sequence). CDR3 size: 12 residues. V gave up 11 bases and J gave up 6 bases, with 16 bases separating them. The CDR3 nucleotides read TGTGCCGCCGGGACATTTGAGCATGGCTACACCTTC. It codes for CAAGTFEHGYTF.

The rearrangement links TRBV7-9 to TRBJ1-2, with TRBD1 matching 8 bases. CDR1 and CDR2 from the germline V gene are SEHNR and FQNEAQ (reference sequence). The V gene end was trimmed by 5 bases and the J gene end by 4 bases; junction bases not matched to a gene: 9. The CDR3 contains 15 residues. The CDR3 here is CASSPRGQGSYGYTF. The CDR3 DNA is TGTGCCAGCAGCCCCCGCGGACAGGGCAGCTATGGCTACACCTTC.

The chain carries TRBV19 and TRBJ1-6; no clear D gene. CDR1 and CDR2 (germline): LNHDA, SQIVND (reference sequence). V was pared by 0 bases and J by 13 bases, with 10 bases between. CDR3 length equals 13 residues. The CDR3 protein is CASSIDSPAPLHF. CDR3 nucleotide sequence: TGTGCCAGTAGTATAGATTCTCCCGCGCCCCTCCACTTT.

Comments on this clone: Germline and junction disagree at one end, which may indicate a read error. The V call is TRBV7-2, the J call TRBJ2-3; 10 nucleotides agree with TRBD2. Germline CDR1 SGHTA, CDR2 FQGNSA. CDR3 length: 12 residues. CDR3 sequence (DNA): TGCACTAGCGGGGTTAGCACAGATACGCAGTATTTT. The encoded protein is CTSGVSTDTQYF. Looking up the rest from reference TRBV7-2 and TRBJ2-3 gives the full variable domain: GAGVSQSPSNKVTEKGKDVELRCDPISGHTALYWYRQSLGQGLEFLIYFQGNSAPDKSGLPSDRFSAERTGGSVSTLTIQRTQQEDSAVYLCTSGVSTDTQYFGPGTRLTVL.

The genes are TRBV15 and TRBJ1-1, with a weak D call TRBD1 (6 bases). The CDR3 runs to 15 residues. Trimming shortened V by 5 bases and J by 5 bases, and 18 bases separated the two germline ends. Germline loops: CDR1 LNHNV, CDR2 YYDKDF (reference sequence). CDR3 in DNA: TGTGCCACCAGCGGTTATGGTGGGGGCCGGACTGAAGCTTTCTTT. It is translated as CATSGYGGGRTEAFF.

The chain is built from TRBV5-4 and TRBJ2-1; the match to TRBD2 covers 10 bases. Germline V gene lookup returns CDR1 SGHNT and CDR2 YYREEE (reference sequence). The CDR3 is made up of 16 amino acids. V lost 3 bases, J lost 5 bases, and 8 bases stayed unmatched. CDR3 loop: CASSSLLAGSHNEQFF. The CDR3 DNA sequence: TGTGCCAGCAGCTCTCTACTAGCGGGGTCTCACAATGAGCAGTTCTTC.

The V gene is TRBV14, the J gene TRBJ1-2; TRBD1 matches 9 bases. CDR1 SGHDN and CDR2 FVKESK come from the germline V gene. The length of the CDR3 is 14 residues. Unmatched junction bases numbered 5, after V lost 1 base and J lost 8 bases. Here the CDR3 reads CASSQGNRGLGYTF. The CDR3 DNA reads TGTGCCAGCAGCCAAGGCAACAGGGGGCTGGGCTACACCTTC.